The clone carrying this T cell receptor beta chain was counted a few times. These data come from a study of blood T cell repertoires in COVID-19. Study background: Whether acute or convalescent, the COVID-19 samples came from the United States, Italy and Spain.

Trimming at V came to 1 base and at J to 4 bases, leaving 11 bases not matched to a gene. Looked up from germline, CDR1 is SEHNR and CDR2 is FQNEAQ (reference sequence). There are 19 residues in the CDR3. Patients of the Seattle cohort, enrolled during active infection, were followed longitudinally. Repertoires were generated with immunoSEQ multiplex PCR, while TCRdb's copy carries only in-frame clones and drops some. The sample lists about 250,000 clones; approximately 85% were seen once. The V and J genes are TRBV7-9 and TRBJ2-6; 9 bases match TRBD1. This receptor was identified in a man aged 50-60 years with COVID-19, enrolled during active disease. The sample was peripheral blood. CDR3 nucleotide sequence: TGTGCCAGCAGCTTAGGGACCGGGACAGGGACGTCGGGGGCCAACGTCCTGACTTTC. This gives the protein CASSLGTGTGTSGANVLTF.